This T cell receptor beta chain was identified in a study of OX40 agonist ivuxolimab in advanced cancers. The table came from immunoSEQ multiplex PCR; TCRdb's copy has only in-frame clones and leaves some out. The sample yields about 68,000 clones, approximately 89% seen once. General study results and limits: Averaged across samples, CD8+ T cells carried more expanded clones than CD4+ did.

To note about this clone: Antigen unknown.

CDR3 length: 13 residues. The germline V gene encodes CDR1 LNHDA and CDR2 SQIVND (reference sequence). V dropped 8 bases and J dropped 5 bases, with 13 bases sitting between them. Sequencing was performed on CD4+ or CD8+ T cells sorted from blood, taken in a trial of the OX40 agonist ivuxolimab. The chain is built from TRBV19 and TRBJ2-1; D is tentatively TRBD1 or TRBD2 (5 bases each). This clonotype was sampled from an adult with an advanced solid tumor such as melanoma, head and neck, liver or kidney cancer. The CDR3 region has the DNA TGTGCCAGTGGGACCCGTGGCCACAATGAGCAGTTCTTC. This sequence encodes CASGTRGHNEQFF.